This TCR beta chain stems from a study of T cell changes during pregnancy in multiple sclerosis (dated by TCRdb to the late 2010s). Background on the whole study: In women with multiple sclerosis, the researchers looked at how the T cell repertoire shifted as pregnancy progressed.

Receptor amplification or capture employed the immunoSEQ multiplex PCR assay. The source is immuneACCESS, and TCRdb retained only in-frame sequences with V and J called. Part of the clones is not carried over; for the studies checked, unresolved V genes explain less than half of this, and the remainder is unexplained. The sample contains under 20,000 clones, roughly 87% of them found a single time. The ten most abundant clones make up around 7.7% of the sample. Points on this clone: The antigen it binds to is not known. Base qualities were left out, and no much larger clone turns up one base away.

V is pared back by 2 bases and J by 4 bases, with 15 bases lying between the germline termini. The CDR3 has 15 amino acids, counting the end cysteine and phenylalanine. Only the CDR3 part of the read is kept: 45 bases, read in frame from the first base. The germline V gene encodes CDR1 SGHKS and CDR2 YYEKEE (reference sequence). Source: CD8+ T cells from peripheral blood mononuclear cells, taken in the second trimester of pregnancy. This clonotype was sampled from a female donor in good health, enrolled as a control in a pregnancy study. The chain couples TRBV5-5 to TRBJ1-2, with a weak D call of TRBD1 (5 bases match). For the CDR3, the sequence is CASSLPGSNPYGYTF. The base sequence is TGTGCCAGCAGCTTACCAGGGTCGAACCCCTATGGCTACACCTTC.